This entry is about one T cell receptor beta chain. The target antigen is unknown. The treatment was: oral pan-JAK inhibitor, 5-10 mg twice daily. Extraction of RNA preceded its reverse transcription into cDNA, which served as the sequencing template. Sequencing used immunoSEQ multiplex PCR; TCRdb keeps in-frame clones, though not all of them. The table records about 190,000 clones, around 56% of them present only once. The sample originates from a study of CD8+ T cells in alopecia areata. Study-wide results and caveats: In scalp and blood during tofacitinib, many expanded lesional clones persisted.

CDR1 and CDR2 from the germline V gene are MNHEY and SVGAGI. There are 15 residues in the CDR3. V was shortened by 5 bases and J by 0 bases, with 12 bases between the two germline ends. This clonotype was obtained from a human donor with alopecia areata. The sequenced sample was CD4+ T cells sorted from blood, obtained at week 4, from a patient treated with tofacitinib. The chain recombines TRBV6-5 with TRBJ2-3; tentatively, D is TRBD2 (6 bases). The CDR3 coding sequence is TGTGCCAGCAGTGTAACCGGGACTAGCACAGATACGCAGTATTTT. It yields the protein CASSVTGTSTDTQYF.